A selection of T cell receptor beta chains follows, all from one sample in a study of blood T cell repertoires in COVID-19. TCRdb keeps only in-frame clones here, not all; method: immunoSEQ multiplex PCR. The data contain around 250,000 clones, about 83% of them singletons. The sequenced material came from peripheral blood. The receptors here all came from a man older than 75 with acute or convalescent COVID-19. Each CDR3 is given with its conserved first and last residue. D genes are given only for firm matches. Not all rows give a size; the values are once, few, many and, for expanded clones, a class.

d_call: -
v_call: TRBV5-1
j_call: TRBJ1-4
clone_size: -
cdr3_aa: CASSPGGATNEKLFF
cdr3_nt: TGCGCCAGCAGCCCGGGGGGTGCAACTAATGAAAAACTGTTTTTT

d_call: TRBD1
v_call: TRBV7-9
j_call: TRBJ2-1
clone_size: once
cdr3_aa: CASSWGQGRDNEQFF
cdr3_nt: TGTGCCAGCAGCTGGGGACAGGGAAGAGACAATGAGCAGTTCTTC

d_call: -
v_call: TRBV25-1
j_call: TRBJ2-2
clone_size: -
cdr3_aa: CASREQITGELFF
cdr3_nt: TGTGCCAGCAGGGAACAGATCACCGGGGAGCTGTTTTTT

d_call: -
v_call: TRBV6-5
j_call: TRBJ2-2
clone_size: -
cdr3_aa: CASSYIPSAGGELFF
cdr3_nt: TGTGCCAGCAGTTACATCCCTAGCGCCGGTGGGGAGCTGTTTTTT

d_call: -
v_call: TRBV29-1
j_call: TRBJ2-1
clone_size: -
cdr3_aa: CSVFRDLGISEQFF
cdr3_nt: TGCAGCGTTTTCCGGGACTTGGGAATTAGTGAGCAGTTCTTC

d_call: -
v_call: TRBV5-1
j_call: TRBJ2-2
clone_size: -
cdr3_aa: CASSSGTKNTGELFF
cdr3_nt: TGCGCCAGCAGCTCCGGGACAAAGAACACCGGGGAGCTGTTTTTT

d_call: -
v_call: TRBV3-1/TRBV3-2
j_call: TRBJ2-3
clone_size: -
cdr3_aa: CASSQDLAASTDTQYF
cdr3_nt: TGTGCCAGCAGCCAAGACCTCGCGGCTAGCACAGATACGCAGTATTTT

d_call: -
v_call: TRBV3-1/TRBV3-2
j_call: TRBJ1-1
clone_size: once
cdr3_aa: CASSQSRPTEAFF
cdr3_nt: TGTGCCAGCAGCCAATCTAGGCCCACTGAAGCTTTCTTT

d_call: TRBD2
v_call: TRBV19
j_call: TRBJ2-1
clone_size: -
cdr3_aa: CASSIGGGGTYNEQFF
cdr3_nt: TGTGCCAGTAGTATTGGCGGGGGAGGTACCTACAATGAGCAGTTCTTC

d_call: TRBD1
v_call: TRBV6-5
j_call: TRBJ2-7
clone_size: -
cdr3_aa: CASSTGQGTYEQYF
cdr3_nt: TGTGCCAGCAGTACGGGACAGGGGACCTACGAGCAGTACTTC

d_call: -
v_call: TRBV14
j_call: TRBJ2-1
clone_size: -
cdr3_aa: CASSPRDSHRNNEQFF
cdr3_nt: TGTGCCAGCAGCCCCCGGGACTCGCACCGTAACAATGAGCAGTTCTTC

d_call: -
v_call: TRBV28
j_call: TRBJ2-7
clone_size: -
cdr3_aa: CASSPGSPYEQYF
cdr3_nt: TGTGCCAGCAGTCCAGGGTCACCCTACGAGCAGTACTTC

d_call: -
v_call: TRBV7-2
j_call: TRBJ2-1
clone_size: -
cdr3_aa: CASSSLLGAPEQFF
cdr3_nt: TGTGCCAGCAGCTCGCTTCTAGGCGCTCCTGAGCAGTTCTTC

d_call: -
v_call: TRBV5-1
j_call: TRBJ2-5
clone_size: -
cdr3_aa: CASSLPQQGQETQYF
cdr3_nt: TGCGCCAGCAGCTTACCCCAGCAGGGGCAAGAGACCCAGTACTTC

d_call: -
v_call: TRBV30
j_call: TRBJ1-2
clone_size: -
cdr3_aa: CAWSGGEFGGYTF
cdr3_nt: TGTGCCTGGAGTGGGGGGGAGTTTGGAGGCTACACCTTC

d_call: -
v_call: TRBV28
j_call: TRBJ2-7
clone_size: -
cdr3_aa: CASSSGGYQAKEQYF
cdr3_nt: TGTGCCAGCAGTTCTGGCGGGTACCAGGCAAAGGAGCAGTACTTC

d_call: TRBD1
v_call: TRBV6-1
j_call: TRBJ2-5
clone_size: -
cdr3_aa: CASSEMPGQQETQYF
cdr3_nt: TGTGCCAGCAGTGAAATGCCGGGACAGCAAGAGACCCAGTACTTC

d_call: -
v_call: TRBV4-1
j_call: TRBJ2-3
clone_size: -
cdr3_aa: CASSRRVVASGDTQYF
cdr3_nt: TGCGCCAGCAGCCGTCGGGTAGTAGCCTCTGGAGATACGCAGTATTTT

d_call: -
v_call: TRBV14
j_call: TRBJ2-7
clone_size: -
cdr3_aa: CASSQEMPWTLKPYEQYF
cdr3_nt: TGTGCCAGCAGCCAAGAGATGCCCTGGACACTCAAGCCCTACGAGCAGTACTTC

d_call: -
v_call: TRBV2
j_call: TRBJ1-2
clone_size: -
cdr3_aa: CASSEPARRQLLTANYGYTF
cdr3_nt: TGTGCCAGCAGTGAACCTGCCAGACGACAGCTCCTAACAGCTAACTATGGCTACACCTTC

d_call: TRBD1
v_call: TRBV6-2/TRBV6-3
j_call: TRBJ2-7
clone_size: -
cdr3_aa: CASSYSRTGVDIYVYEQYF
cdr3_nt: TGTGCCAGCAGTTACTCGAGGACAGGGGTTGATATCTATGTCTACGAGCAGTACTTC

d_call: TRBD1
v_call: TRBV6-5
j_call: TRBJ1-1
clone_size: -
cdr3_aa: CASSTQGFGTEAFF
cdr3_nt: TGTGCCAGCAGCACACAGGGGTTTGGCACTGAAGCTTTCTTT

d_call: -
v_call: TRBV21-1
j_call: TRBJ2-7
clone_size: once
cdr3_aa: CASSKWAGRSPYEQYF
cdr3_nt: TGTGCCAGCAGCAAATGGGCGGGACGGAGCCCCTACGAGCAGTACTTC

d_call: TRBD2
v_call: TRBV27
j_call: TRBJ2-1
clone_size: -
cdr3_aa: CASSSLAGGPYEQFF
cdr3_nt: TGTGCCAGCAGTTCTCTAGCGGGGGGGCCCTATGAGCAGTTCTTC

d_call: TRBD1
v_call: TRBV29-1
j_call: TRBJ1-1
clone_size: -
cdr3_aa: CSVDDRANTEAFF
cdr3_nt: TGCAGCGTTGACGACAGGGCTAACACTGAAGCTTTCTTT

d_call: -
v_call: TRBV5-4
j_call: TRBJ2-7
clone_size: few
cdr3_aa: CASSLQGPSGYEQYF
cdr3_nt: TGTGCCAGCAGCTTGCAGGGGCCAAGCGGCTACGAGCAGTACTTC

d_call: -
v_call: TRBV5-1
j_call: TRBJ1-4
clone_size: -
cdr3_aa: CASSSGGSRRVVEKLFF
cdr3_nt: TGCGCCAGCAGCTCGGGGGGCTCTCGGAGGGTGGTTGAAAAACTGTTTTTT

d_call: TRBD1
v_call: TRBV6-5
j_call: TRBJ1-2
clone_size: -
cdr3_aa: CATSRDRYGYTF
cdr3_nt: TGTGCCACCTCCCGGGACAGGTATGGCTACACCTTC

d_call: -
v_call: TRBV9
j_call: TRBJ2-3
clone_size: -
cdr3_aa: CASSVGSVTDTQYF
cdr3_nt: TGTGCCAGCAGCGTCGGTAGCGTCACAGATACGCAGTATTTT

d_call: -
v_call: TRBV7-6
j_call: TRBJ1-1
clone_size: -
cdr3_aa: CASSSSRTLNTEAFF
cdr3_nt: TGTGCCAGCAGCTCCTCACGGACACTGAACACTGAAGCTTTCTTT

d_call: -
v_call: TRBV20-1
j_call: TRBJ1-2
clone_size: once
cdr3_aa: CSASMVEGHGYTF
cdr3_nt: TGCAGTGCTAGTATGGTGGAGGGGCATGGCTACACCTTC

d_call: -
v_call: TRBV7-6
j_call: TRBJ1-3
clone_size: -
cdr3_aa: CASSLAELSGNTIYF
cdr3_nt: TGTGCCAGCAGCTTAGCGGAGCTCTCTGGAAACACCATATATTTT

d_call: TRBD2
v_call: TRBV2
j_call: TRBJ2-3
clone_size: few
cdr3_aa: CASRRGGDTQYF
cdr3_nt: TGTGCCAGCCGGCGGGGGGGGGATACGCAGTATTTT

d_call: -
v_call: TRBV6-4
j_call: TRBJ1-1
clone_size: -
cdr3_aa: CASSPSPGNTEAFF
cdr3_nt: TGTGCCAGCAGCCCTAGTCCGGGGAACACTGAAGCTTTCTTT

d_call: TRBD1
v_call: TRBV4-2
j_call: TRBJ2-5
clone_size: -
cdr3_aa: CASSPGQTGESETQYF
cdr3_nt: TGTGCCAGCAGCCCGGGCCAGACAGGGGAATCCGAGACCCAGTACTTC

d_call: TRBD2
v_call: TRBV3-1/TRBV3-2
j_call: TRBJ2-7
clone_size: -
cdr3_aa: CASSQGQSGRGNEQYF
cdr3_nt: TGTGCCAGCAGCCAAGGACAAAGCGGGAGAGGCAACGAGCAGTACTTC

d_call: -
v_call: TRBV21-1
j_call: TRBJ1-2
clone_size: few
cdr3_aa: CASSKALGGQGARNYGYTF
cdr3_nt: TGTGCCAGCAGCAAAGCGCTGGGAGGACAGGGGGCGCGTAACTATGGCTACACCTTC

d_call: -
v_call: TRBV28
j_call: TRBJ1-2
clone_size: -
cdr3_aa: CASIPEGLSSRGYTF
cdr3_nt: TGTGCCAGCATTCCCGAGGGACTCTCCTCCCGGGGCTACACCTTC

d_call: -
v_call: TRBV28
j_call: TRBJ2-3
clone_size: -
cdr3_aa: CASSLGQGIDTQYF
cdr3_nt: TGTGCCAGCAGTTTGGGGCAGGGTATCGATACGCAGTATTTT

d_call: TRBD1
v_call: TRBV19
j_call: TRBJ1-3
clone_size: -
cdr3_aa: CASSIGDRIRGNTIYF
cdr3_nt: TGTGCCAGTAGTATAGGGGACAGGATTCGCGGAAACACCATATATTTT